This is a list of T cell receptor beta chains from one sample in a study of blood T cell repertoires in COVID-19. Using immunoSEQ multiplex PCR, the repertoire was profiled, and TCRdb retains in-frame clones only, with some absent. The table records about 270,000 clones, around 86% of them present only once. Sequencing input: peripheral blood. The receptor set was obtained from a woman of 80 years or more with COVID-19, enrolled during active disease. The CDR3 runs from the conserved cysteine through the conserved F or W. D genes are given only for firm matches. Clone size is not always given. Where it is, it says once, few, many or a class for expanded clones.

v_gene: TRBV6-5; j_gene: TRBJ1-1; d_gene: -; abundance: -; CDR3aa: CASRVSQNTEAFF; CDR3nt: TGTGCCAGCAGGGTATCACAAAACACTGAAGCTTTCTTT
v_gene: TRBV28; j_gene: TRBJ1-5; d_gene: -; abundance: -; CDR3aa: CASSFRGVSNQPQHF; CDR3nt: TGTGCCAGCAGTTTTCGGGGGGTGAGCAATCAGCCCCAGCATTTT
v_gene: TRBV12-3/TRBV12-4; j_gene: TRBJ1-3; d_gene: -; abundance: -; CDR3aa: CASSLRGGNTIYF; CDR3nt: TGTGCCAGCAGTTTGAGAGGAGGAAACACCATATATTTT
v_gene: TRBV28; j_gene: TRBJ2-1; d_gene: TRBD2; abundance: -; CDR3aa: CASGTGGANSYNEQFF; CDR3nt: TGTGCCAGCGGGACGGGGGGGGCAAACTCCTACAATGAGCAGTTCTTC
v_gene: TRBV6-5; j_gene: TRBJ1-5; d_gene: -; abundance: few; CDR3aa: CASIQGYSNQPQHF; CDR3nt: TGTGCCAGCATCCAGGGGTATAGCAATCAGCCCCAGCATTTT
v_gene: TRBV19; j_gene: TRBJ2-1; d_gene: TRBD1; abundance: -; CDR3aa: CASSRQGANEQFF; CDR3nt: TGTGCCAGTAGTCGGCAGGGGGCAAATGAGCAGTTCTTC
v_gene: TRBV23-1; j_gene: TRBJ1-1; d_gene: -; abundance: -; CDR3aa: CASSHLTPTGIDTEAFF; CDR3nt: TGCGCCAGCAGTCATTTAACCCCCACAGGGATCGACACTGAAGCTTTCTTT
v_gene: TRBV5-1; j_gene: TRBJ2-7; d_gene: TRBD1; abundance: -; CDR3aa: CASSFQGAITYEQYF; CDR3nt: TGCGCCAGCAGCTTCCAGGGGGCTATTACCTACGAGCAGTACTTC
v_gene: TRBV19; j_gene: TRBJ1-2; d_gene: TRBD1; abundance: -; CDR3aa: CASSIETGVGGYTF; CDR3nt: TGTGCCAGTAGTATAGAGACAGGGGTCGGAGGCTACACCTTC
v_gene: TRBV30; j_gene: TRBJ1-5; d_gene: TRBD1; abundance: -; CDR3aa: CAWSRSWDRGLQGNQPQHF; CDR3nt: TGTGCCTGGAGTAGGTCCTGGGACAGGGGGCTCCAGGGCAATCAGCCCCAGCATTTT
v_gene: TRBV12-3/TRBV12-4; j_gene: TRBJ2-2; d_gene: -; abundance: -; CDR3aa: CASSLSGLGELFF; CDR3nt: TGTGCCAGCAGCCTAAGCGGGTTAGGGGAGCTGTTTTTT
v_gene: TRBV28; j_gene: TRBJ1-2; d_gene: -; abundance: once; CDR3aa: CASSLVLFGDKPLYGYTF; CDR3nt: TGTGCCAGCAGTTTGGTCTTGTTTGGGGACAAACCACTCTATGGCTACACCTTC
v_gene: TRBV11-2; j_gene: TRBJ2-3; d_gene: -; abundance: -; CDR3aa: CASSFSVGAGDTQYF; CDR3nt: TGTGCCAGCAGCTTCAGTGTGGGGGCGGGAGATACGCAGTATTTT
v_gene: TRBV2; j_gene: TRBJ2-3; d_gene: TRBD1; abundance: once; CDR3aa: CASSVDRASDTQYF; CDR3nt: TGTGCCAGCAGTGTGGACAGGGCGTCAGATACGCAGTATTTT
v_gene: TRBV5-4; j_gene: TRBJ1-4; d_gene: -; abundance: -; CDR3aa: CASSSLRPGGEKLFF; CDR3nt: TGTGCCAGCTCGTCCTTACGGCCGGGGGGGGAAAAACTGTTTTTT
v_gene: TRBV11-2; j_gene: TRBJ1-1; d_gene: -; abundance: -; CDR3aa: CASSLAIGANTEAFF; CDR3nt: TGTGCCAGCAGCTTAGCCATAGGGGCGAACACTGAAGCTTTCTTT
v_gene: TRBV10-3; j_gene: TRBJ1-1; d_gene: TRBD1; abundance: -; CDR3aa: CAISSGQGTEAFF; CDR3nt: TGTGCCATCAGTTCGGGACAGGGCACTGAAGCTTTCTTT
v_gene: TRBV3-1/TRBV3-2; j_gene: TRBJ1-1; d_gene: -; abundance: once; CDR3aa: CASSQGTGAFF; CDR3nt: TGTGCCAGCAGCCAAGGTACAGGAGCTTTCTTT
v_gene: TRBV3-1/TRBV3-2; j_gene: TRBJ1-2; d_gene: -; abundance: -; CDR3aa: CASSQGGIGSGYTF; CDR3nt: TGTGCCAGCAGCCAAGGCGGGATAGGATCTGGCTACACCTTC
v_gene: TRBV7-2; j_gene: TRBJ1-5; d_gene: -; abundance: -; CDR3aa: CASSLRFTGGNQPQHF; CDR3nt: TGTGCCAGCAGCTTACGGTTTACCGGAGGCAATCAGCCCCAGCATTTT
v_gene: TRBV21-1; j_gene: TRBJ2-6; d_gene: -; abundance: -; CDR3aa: CASSKGSSSGANVLTF; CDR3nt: TGTGCCAGCAGCAAAGGTTCGAGCTCTGGGGCCAACGTCCTGACTTTC
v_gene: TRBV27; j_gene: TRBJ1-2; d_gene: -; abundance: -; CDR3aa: CASSPWGEYGYTF; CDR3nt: TGTGCCAGCAGTCCATGGGGGGAATATGGCTACACCTTC
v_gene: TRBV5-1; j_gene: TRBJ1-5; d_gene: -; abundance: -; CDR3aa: CASSLQGDQPQHF; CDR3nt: TGCGCCAGCAGCTTACAGGGCGATCAGCCCCAGCATTTT
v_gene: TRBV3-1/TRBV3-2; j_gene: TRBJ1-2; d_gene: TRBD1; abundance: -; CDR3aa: CASSQEGTGGDYGYTF; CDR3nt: TGTGCCAGCAGCCAAGAAGGGACAGGGGGAGACTATGGCTACACCTTC
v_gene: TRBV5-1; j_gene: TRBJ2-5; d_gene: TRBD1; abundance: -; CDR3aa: CASSHGTAQETQYF; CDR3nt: TGCGCCAGCAGCCACGGGACAGCCCAAGAGACCCAGTACTTC
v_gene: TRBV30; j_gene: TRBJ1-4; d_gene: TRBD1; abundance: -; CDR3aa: CAWRPGQGVSSTNEKLFF; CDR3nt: TGTGCCTGGAGACCGGGACAGGGGGTATCTTCAACTAATGAAAAACTGTTTTTT
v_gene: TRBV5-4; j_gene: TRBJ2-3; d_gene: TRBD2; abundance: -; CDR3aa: CASSIGLAPSTDTQYF; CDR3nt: TGTGCCAGCAGCATTGGACTAGCGCCGAGCACAGATACGCAGTATTTT
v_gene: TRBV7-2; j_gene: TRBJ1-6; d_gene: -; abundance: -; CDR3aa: CASSAGDSYNSPLHF; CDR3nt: TGTGCCAGCAGCGCCGGGGACTCCTATAATTCACCCCTCCACTTT
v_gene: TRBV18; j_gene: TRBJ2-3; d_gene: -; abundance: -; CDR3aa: CASSLTFTDTQYF; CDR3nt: TGTGCCAGCTCACTTACTTTCACAGATACGCAGTATTTT
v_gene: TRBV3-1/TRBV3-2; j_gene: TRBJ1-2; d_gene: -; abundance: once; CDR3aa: CASSQKGRANYGYTF; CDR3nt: TGTGCCAGCAGCCAGAAGGGGAGGGCTAACTATGGCTACACCTTC
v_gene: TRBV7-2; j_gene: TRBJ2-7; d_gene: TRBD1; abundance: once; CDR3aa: CASSSGTGPYEQYF; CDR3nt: TGTGCCAGCAGTTCCGGGACAGGGCCTTACGAGCAGTACTTC
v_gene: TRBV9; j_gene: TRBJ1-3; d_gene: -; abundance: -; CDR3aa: CASSPRGRGTGGNTIYF; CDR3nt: TGTGCCAGCAGCCCCAGAGGTCGGGGAACGGGTGGAAACACCATATATTTT
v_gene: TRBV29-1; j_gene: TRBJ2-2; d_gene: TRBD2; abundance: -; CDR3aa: CSVDIGGTGELFF; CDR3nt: TGCAGCGTTGACATCGGGGGGACCGGGGAGCTGTTTTTT
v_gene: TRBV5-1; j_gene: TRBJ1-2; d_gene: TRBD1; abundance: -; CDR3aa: CASSLAGQNYGYTF; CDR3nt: TGCGCCAGCAGCTTGGCGGGACAGAACTATGGCTACACCTTC
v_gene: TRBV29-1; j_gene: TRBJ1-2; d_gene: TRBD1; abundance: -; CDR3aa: CSAPGQGGDYTF; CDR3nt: TGCAGCGCCCCGGGACAGGGCGGTGATTACACCTTC
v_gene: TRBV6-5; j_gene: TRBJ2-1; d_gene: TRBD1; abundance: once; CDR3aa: CASRAGGYNEQFF; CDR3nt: TGTGCCAGCAGGGCAGGGGGCTACAATGAGCAGTTCTTC
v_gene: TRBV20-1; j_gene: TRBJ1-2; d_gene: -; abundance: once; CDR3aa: CSAKRDGYTF; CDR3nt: TGCAGTGCTAAGAGGGATGGCTACACCTTC
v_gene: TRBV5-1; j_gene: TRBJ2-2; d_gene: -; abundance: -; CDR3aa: CASSLAVRDTGELFF; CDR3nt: TGCGCCAGCAGCTTGGCCGTTCGAGACACCGGGGAGCTGTTTTTT
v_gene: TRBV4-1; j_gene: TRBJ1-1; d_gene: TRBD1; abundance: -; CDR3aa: CASSRTGTGASGAEAFF; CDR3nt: TGCGCCAGCAGCCGAACCGGGACAGGGGCATCTGGGGCTGAAGCTTTCTTT